The 13 T cell receptor beta chains reported below all come from one sample, sequenced in a study of control samples from healthy donors and cancer patients. Sequencing used immunoSEQ multiplex PCR; TCRdb keeps in-frame clones, though not all of them. The sample consists of roughly 100,000 clones, approximately 90% of them appearing once. The sample consisted of blood. The source is a woman under 30 in good health.

This sequence joins TRBV2 and TRBJ2-4; 11 bases align to TRBD2. CDR1 and CDR2 (germline): SNHLY, FYNNEI. V lost 6 bases and J lost 8; bases outside the gene matches: 9. This CDR3 spans 15 amino acids. CDR3 coding DNA: TGTGCCAGCAGCCCAGTAGCGGGGGGGAGGTACATTCAGTACTTC. Its translation: CASSPVAGGRYIQYF.

The chain recombines TRBV6-5 with TRBJ2-7; TRBD2 is a possible D gene (5 bases). Germline V gene sequence: CDR1 MNHEY, CDR2 SVGAGI. With 2 bases removed from V and 5 bases from J, the gap between germline ends came to 19 bases. This CDR3 has 16 residues. The CDR3 nucleotides are TGTGCCAGCAGTTACACCCCCGAGGGTCCCGGGAACGAGCAGTACTTC. It codes for CASSYTPEGPGNEQYF.

The CDR3 here is CASSVDMYQPQHF. For the CDR3, the DNA is TGTGCCAGCAGCGTAGATATGTATCAGCCCCAGCATTTT. The chain recombines TRBV9 with TRBJ1-5, with unresolved D. V lost 0 bases, J lost 5 bases, and 6 bases lay in between. CDR1 and CDR2 from the germline V gene are SGDLS and YYNGEE. This CDR3 region has 13 residues.

The chain joins TRBV5-4 to TRBJ1-2; no clear D. Germline V gene lookup returns CDR1 SGHNT and CDR2 YYREEE (reference sequence). This CDR3 has 11 amino acids. DNA of the CDR3: TGTGCTAGTGGGGCTAACTATGGCTACACCTTC. Its protein is CASGANYGYTF.

This chain uses TRBV19 with TRBJ2-7, with D tentatively TRBD1 (6 bases). CDR3 size: 15 residues. V shed 3 bases and J shed 0 bases, with 12 bases lying between them. Germline V gives CDR1 LNHDA, CDR2 SQIVND (reference sequence). The CDR3 nucleotides are TGTGCCAGTAGTATTGAAATGGGACACTCCTACGAGCAGTACTTC. Encoded protein: CASSIEMGHSYEQYF.

This chain uses TRBV11-3 with TRBJ2-7, with TRBD2 identical over 9 bases. There are 13 residues in the CDR3. Germline V lookup: CDR1 SGHNT, CDR2 YENEEA. J gave up 9 bases and V 2 bases, and 5 bases lay outside the gene matches. CDR3 amino acids: CASSLLGSGRQYF. The DNA of the CDR3 is TGTGCCAGCAGCTTACTAGGTAGCGGGAGGCAGTACTTC. Drawing the rest from reference TRBV11-3 and TRBJ2-7, the complete variable domain is EAGVVQSPRYKIIEKKQPVAFWCNPISGHNTLYWYLQNLGQGPELLIRYENEEAVDDSQLPKDRFSAERLKGVDSTLKIQPAELGDSAVYLCASSLLGSGRQYFGPGTRLTVT.

This chain links TRBV7-8 with TRBJ1-5; D is possibly TRBD1 (6 bases). The CDR3 is 14 amino acids. Germline V gene data show CDR1 as SGHVS and CDR2 as FQNEAQ. V lost 6 bases to trimming and J lost 6 bases, with 15 bases between them. The CDR3 loop is CASSHPGGSQPQHF. In DNA, the CDR3 is TGTGCCAGCAGTCATCCGGGGGGCAGTCAGCCCCAGCATTTT.

This clone came up once. Distinct nucleotide sequences in the sample also encode this CDR3. The J gene is TRBJ2-1, the V gene TRBV9; 7 bases are shared with TRBD1. Losses at the gene ends were 3 bases for V and 2 bases for J; bases not matched to a gene: 5. The CDR3 runs 15 residues. The V gene's germline CDR1 is SGDLS and CDR2 YYNGEE. The CDR3 DNA reads as TGTGCCAGCAGCGCGGCCGGGACAGCCTACAATGAGCAGTTCTTC. As protein: CASSAAGTAYNEQFF.

This chain joins TRBV29-1 and TRBJ1-1; a possible D gene is TRBD1 (6 bases). The CDR3 runs to 13 residues. Germline loops: CDR1 SQVTM, CDR2 ANQGSEA. V lost 4 bases to trimming and J lost 5 bases, with 14 bases between them. The CDR3 sequence: CSVGPRGGTEAFF. The CDR3, as DNA: TGCAGCGTTGGTCCTAGGGGGGGGACTGAAGCTTTCTTT.

This rearrangement joins TRBV4-3 to TRBJ1-2; no firm D call. Germline V gene lookup returns CDR1 LGHNA and CDR2 YSLEER. Trimming removed 3 bases from V and 8 bases from J, with 10 bases in between. The CDR3 loop spans 12 amino acids. The CDR3 sequence: CASSHRSDGYTF. CDR3 sequence (DNA): TGCGCCAGCAGCCATCGCTCGGACGGCTACACCTTC.

The rearrangement joins TRBV9 to TRBJ2-5; D tentatively fits TRBD1 or TRBD2 (6 bases each). There are 14 residues in the CDR3. Germline V gene data show CDR1 as SGDLS and CDR2 as YYNGEE. Trimming shortened V by 0 bases and J by 4 bases, and 10 bases separated the two germline ends. CDR3 bases: TGTGCCAGCAGCGTAGCTCCGGGGGCAGAGACCCAGTACTTC. Translating it yields CASSVAPGAETQYF.

J is TRBJ1-1 and V is TRBV19; D gene uncertain. V was trimmed by 8 bases and J by 6 bases, leaving 16 bases between them. The CDR3 covers 13 residues. CDR1 LNHDA and CDR2 SQIVND come from the germline V gene (reference sequence). CDR3 in amino acids: CASGNPGGPEAFF. The CDR3 region has the DNA TGTGCCAGTGGGAACCCCGGTGGTCCTGAAGCTTTCTTT.

J is TRBJ2-7 and V is TRBV12-3 or TRBV12-4, with D unresolved. The germline V and J ends were trimmed by 1 base and 4 bases, with 8 bases remaining between them. The CDR3 consists of 13 residues. CDR3 region: CASSLDTLYEQYF. CDR3 sequence (DNA): TGTGCCAGCAGTTTAGACACTCTATACGAGCAGTACTTC.